A single sample is the source of the 14 T cell receptor beta chains below, sequenced in a study of blood T cell repertoires in COVID-19 (TCRdb year 2020). The library was built by means of the immunoSEQ multiplex PCR assay. TCRdb took over this immuneACCESS table, retaining in-frame rearrangements with V and J assigned. Such tables are incomplete; in checked studies, under half of the missing clones stem from an unresolved V gene, and the remainder is unexplained. In this sample the table shows under 200,000 clones, roughly 90% of which occur a single time. The ten largest clones add up to roughly 1.6% of the sample. The sequenced sample was peripheral blood. Receptor source: a young man with active or convalescent COVID-19.

J is TRBJ2-5 and V is TRBV7-9, with D unresolved. V was cut by 1 base and J by 2 bases, with 8 bases left in between. The CDR3 totals 14 residues. Germline V lookup: CDR1 SEHNR, CDR2 FQNEAQ (reference sequence). The chain's CDR3 is CASSLVSHQETQYF. The CDR3 DNA reads as TGTGCCAGCAGCTTAGTTTCCCATCAAGAGACCCAGTACTTC.

V is TRBV7-2 and J is TRBJ1-1; no firm D call. Germline V gene lookup returns CDR1 SGHTA and CDR2 FQGNSA. The CDR3 covers 13 residues. Deletions cut 3 bases from V and 5 bases from J, with 10 bases between. CDR3 in amino acids: CASSLESRTEAFF. In DNA form, the CDR3 reads TGTGCCAGCAGCTTGGAGTCTAGGACTGAAGCTTTCTTT.

The V gene is TRBV27, the J gene TRBJ1-1; D may be TRBD1 (6 bases). Between the trimmed V and J ends, which lost 6 bases and 0 bases, there was a span of 11 bases. The CDR3 sequence is 14 residues long. Germline V lookup: CDR1 MNHEY, CDR2 SMNVEV (reference sequence). Written as DNA, the CDR3 is TGTGCCAGCAGAGCGGACAGATTGAACACTGAAGCTTTCTTT. Its protein product is CASRADRLNTEAFF.

The gene calls are TRBV18 and TRBJ1-3; TRBD1 matches at 12 bases. The junction had 1 base not matched to a gene; V was cut back by 2 bases and J by 2 bases. This CDR3 region has 16 residues. From germline, CDR1 is KGHSH and CDR2 LQKENI. CDR3 sequence: CASSPGTGGTGNTIYF. The CDR3 coding sequence is TGTGCCAGCTCACCAGGGACAGGGGGCACTGGAAACACCATATATTTT.

This clone came up once. This chain joins TRBV5-1 and TRBJ2-3; the D gene is possibly TRBD1 (5 bases). Germline assignment: CDR1 SGHRS and CDR2 YFSETQ. The CDR3 consists of 14 residues. Trimming cost V 0 bases and J 5 bases, with 10 bases left between them. The CDR3 protein is CASSLDGAEDTQYF. The CDR3 DNA reads TGCGCCAGCAGCTTGGATGGGGCCGAAGATACGCAGTATTTT. Full variable domain (rest looked up from reference TRBV5-1 and TRBJ2-3): KAGVTQTPRYLIKTRGQQVTLSCSPISGHRSVSWYQQTPGQGLQFLFEYFSETQRNKGNFPGRFSGRQFSNSRSEMNVSTLELGDSALYLCASSLDGAEDTQYFGPGTRLTVL.

This chain joins TRBV2 and TRBJ1-3; TRBD1 is a possible D gene (6 bases). Germline V gene sequence: CDR1 SNHLY, CDR2 FYNNEI. The CDR3 has 15 residues. Trimming stripped 6 bases from V and 0 bases from J, with 12 bases between. CDR3 sequence reads: CASRVDRYSGNTIYF. The CDR3, as DNA: TGTGCCAGCAGAGTTGACAGGTACTCTGGAAACACCATATATTTT.

V and J are TRBV11-2 and TRBJ2-3; TRBD2 aligns across 12 bases. This CDR3 region has 17 residues. Germline-derived CDR1 and CDR2 are SGHAT and FQNNGV. V shed 5 bases and J 11 bases; nucleotides not matched to a gene: 17. This chain's CDR3 is CASSPDPPTSGRSMQYF. As DNA, the CDR3 is TGTGCCAGCAGCCCAGACCCCCCGACTAGCGGGAGAAGTATGCAGTATTTT.

The chain employs TRBV19 and TRBJ1-1, with D tentatively TRBD1 (5 bases). This CDR3 comprises 13 residues. V gave up 7 bases and J gave up 5 bases, with 14 bases separating them. CDR1 is LNHDA and CDR2 is SQIVND in the germline V gene (reference sequence). The CDR3 coding sequence is TGTGCCAGTATCGATATCGGGGGAACTGAAGCTTTCTTT. This gives the protein CASIDIGGTEAFF.

This clone was recorded a few times. The chain carries TRBV5-1 and TRBJ1-2; D uncertain. V was shortened by 4 bases and J by 3 bases, with 10 bases between the two germline ends. Germline V gene data show CDR1 as SGHRS and CDR2 as YFSETQ. This CDR3 has 13 residues. The DNA of the CDR3 is TGCGCCAGCAGCACTGACGGGGACTATGGCTACACCTTC. This sequence encodes CASSTDGDYGYTF.

The CDR3 here is CASSRQGAGEKLFF. The CDR3 DNA sequence: TGTGCCAGCAGCCGACAGGGGGCCGGTGAAAAACTGTTTTTT. The V call is TRBV5-6, the J call TRBJ1-4; 10 bases fit TRBD1. CDR1 and CDR2 (germline): SGHDT, YYEEEE. This CDR3 spans 14 amino acids. Trimming cost V 4 bases and J 7 bases; bases outside gene matches: 4.

The genes are TRBV20-1 and TRBJ2-7; 7 nucleotides line up with TRBD1. The CDR3 is 12 residues long. CDR1 is DFQATT, CDR2 SNEGSKA, per germline (reference sequence). V lost 3 bases and J lost 7; bases outside the gene matches: 6. This CDR3 is CSASTGDWEQYF. Written as DNA, the CDR3 is TGCAGTGCTAGTACAGGGGATTGGGAGCAGTACTTC.

The V call is TRBV5-5, the J call TRBJ2-2, with D possibly matching TRBD2 (5 bases). Trimming left V 4 bases short and J 6 bases short, with 16 bases between. This CDR3 comprises 15 residues. From germline, CDR1 is SGHKS and CDR2 YYEKEE (reference sequence). In DNA form, the CDR3 reads TGTGCCAGCAGCCGAGGGAGTTACGGAGCCGGGGAGCTGTTTTTT. This codes for CASSRGSYGAGELFF.

V usage is TRBV19 and J usage is TRBJ2-3; weak D call: TRBD2 (6 bases). The germline gives CDR1 LNHDA, CDR2 SQIVND (reference sequence). This CDR3 has 16 residues. V was pared by 5 bases and J by 2 bases, with 17 bases between. The CDR3 here is CASSPGTAKLTDTQYF. CDR3 bases: TGTGCCAGTAGTCCCGGGACTGCTAAACTCACAGATACGCAGTATTTT.

The chain combines TRBV12-5 with TRBJ2-1; 12 bases match TRBD1. With 4 bases clipped from V and 7 bases from J, the junction kept 17 bases outside the gene matches. In germline, CDR1 is LGHNT, CDR2 FRNRAP. This CDR3 comprises 19 residues. This CDR3 reads CASGSQPGQGARDWNEQFF. In nucleotides, the CDR3 is TGTGCTAGTGGTTCTCAACCGGGACAGGGGGCGCGAGATTGGAATGAGCAGTTCTTC.